Reported below is one T cell receptor beta chain. Its matching antigen is unknown. Assay: immunoSEQ multiplex PCR; the TCRdb copy retains only in-frame clones and omits some. The table has 100 to 150 clones, more than 90% seen once. V trimming: 1 base; J trimming: 2 bases; junction bases outside the gene matches: 5. The CDR3 consists of 18 residues. Germline V lookup: CDR1 SGHVS, CDR2 FQNEAQ. This sample was included in a study of circulating tumor DNA in untreated peripheral T-cell lymphoma. As for the study in general: Circulating tumor DNA with tumor TCR clonotypes was tracked in baseline and serial serum. General study points: Baseline tissues yielded 86% and baseline serum roughly 70% tumor-specific clonotype detection. In a couple of patients, ctDNA persisted after therapy without relapse for about ten years.

The TCR was taken from a human donor with peripheral T-cell lymphoma. The sequencing sample was made of cell-free DNA from blood serum. The chain employs TRBV7-8 and TRBJ2-3; 14 bases match TRBD2. CDR3 bases: TGTGCCAGCAGCTTAGAGAGGACTAGCGGGGGGACCACAGATACGCAGTATTTT. Encoded protein: CASSLERTSGGTTDTQYF.